Below are 5 T cell receptor beta chains sequenced from a single sample in a study of T-cell reconstitution after alpha-beta-depleted transplantation in children. Library preparation (for TCRbeta) was performed with unique molecular identifiers. In TCRdb, the PCR reads were re-called with MiXCR into one record per CDR3 protein. The sample gives 490,000 or so distinct CDR3 sequences, about 10% of which show up once; 2% to 2.5% is in the top ten. The sample in question was PBMCs, obtained before TCRalphabeta/CD19-depleted stem cell transplant. Every receptor here comes from a child aged 2 to 10 with inherited bone marrow failure, due to receive a stem cell transplant.

This clonotype was observed many times. The chain carries TRBV28 and TRBJ2-1, with 7 bases lining up with TRBD1. The J segment lost 6 bases and the V segment lost 7 bases, leaving 15 bases of the junction unmatched. The CDR3 has 16 amino acids. In germline, CDR1 is MDHEN, CDR2 SYDVKM. CDR3 DNA sequence: TGTGCCAGCATTCCGGGACAGTTCACTGGGGTCAATGAGCAGTTCTTC. Amino acid sequence: CASIPGQFTGVNEQFF.

This rearrangement joins TRBV28 to TRBJ1-4; the D gene is possibly TRBD1 (5 bases). The V end was cut by 3 bases, the J end by 8 bases, with 13 bases between. CDR1 is MDHEN and CDR2 is SYDVKM in the germline V gene. CDR3 length equals 14 residues. The CDR3 region is CASSLSGGGEKLFF. The CDR3, as DNA: TGTGCCAGCAGTTTGTCCGGGGGTGGCGAAAAACTGTTTTTT. Looking up the rest from reference TRBV28 and TRBJ1-4 gives the full variable domain: DVKVTQSSRYLVKRTGEKVFLECVQDMDHENMFWYRQDPGLGLRLIYFSYDVKMKEKGDIPEGYSVSREKKERFSLILESASTNQTSMYLCASSLSGGGEKLFFGSGTQLSVL.

CDR3 residues: CASSRTLPGEETQYF. In DNA, the CDR3 is TGCGCCAGCAGCAGAACCTTACCGGGAGAAGAGACCCAGTACTTC. This chain connects TRBV5-1 to TRBJ2-5; maybe TRBD2 (6 bases). The CDR3 is 15 residues long. Deletions cut 4 bases from V and 3 bases from J, with 16 bases between. Germline lookup yields CDR1 SGHRS and CDR2 YFSETQ.

Notes on this clonotype: This clone may be a read error of a much larger clone one base away. In DNA, the CDR3 is TGTGCCTCTTACCCGGCGAACACCCGGGAGCTGTTTTTT. Protein sequence: CASYPANTRELFF. The rearrangement uses TRBV7-9 and TRBJ2-2; no clear D gene. In germline, CDR1 is SEHNR, CDR2 FQNEAQ (reference sequence). This CDR3 spans 13 amino acids.

The chain combines TRBV28 with TRBJ2-7, with 7 positions matching TRBD1. This CDR3 has 18 residues. Germline lookup yields CDR1 MDHEN and CDR2 SYDVKM. The junction had 16 bases not matched to a gene; V was cut back by 2 bases and J by 3 bases. The CDR3 loop reads CASSLRDHRGAVLYEQYF. CDR3 nucleotide sequence: TGTGCCAGCAGTTTACGAGATCACAGGGGCGCGGTCCTCTACGAGCAGTACTTC.